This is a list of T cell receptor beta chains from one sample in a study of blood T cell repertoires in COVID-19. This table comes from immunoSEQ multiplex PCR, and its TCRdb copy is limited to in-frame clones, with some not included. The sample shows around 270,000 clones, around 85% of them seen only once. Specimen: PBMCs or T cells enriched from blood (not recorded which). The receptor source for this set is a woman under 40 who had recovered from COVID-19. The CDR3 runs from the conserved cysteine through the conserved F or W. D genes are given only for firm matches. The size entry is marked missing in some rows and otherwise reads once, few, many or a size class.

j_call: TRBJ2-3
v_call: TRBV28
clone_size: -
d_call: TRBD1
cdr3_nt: TGTGCCAGCAGTTTATGTGTTAAGGGGGCGTATATTTTAGATACGCAGTATTTT
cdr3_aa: CASSLCVKGAYILDTQYF

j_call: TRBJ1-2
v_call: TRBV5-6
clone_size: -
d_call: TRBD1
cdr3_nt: TGTGCCAGCAGCCCCGGGGCGGGACAGCAAGGGTATGGCTACACCTTC
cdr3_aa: CASSPGAGQQGYGYTF

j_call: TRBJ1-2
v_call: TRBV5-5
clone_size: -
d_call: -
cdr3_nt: TGTGCCAGCCCGGGTTCGGTGAGGGAAGCTGGCTACACCTTC
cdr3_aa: CASPGSVREAGYTF

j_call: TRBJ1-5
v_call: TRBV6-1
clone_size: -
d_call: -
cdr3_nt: TGTGCCAGCAGTGAAGTGTCCCGGGAATCATGGCAGCCCCAGCATTTT
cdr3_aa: CASSEVSRESWQPQHF

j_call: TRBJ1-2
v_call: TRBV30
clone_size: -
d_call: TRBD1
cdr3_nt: TGTGCCTGGAATACCCAGGCAGGGGGCAAGGTTGGCTACACCTTC
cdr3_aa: CAWNTQAGGKVGYTF

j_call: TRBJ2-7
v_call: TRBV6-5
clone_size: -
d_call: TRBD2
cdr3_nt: TGTGCCAGCAGTTATCTTGTAGCGGGAGGGGGTTACGAGCAGTACTTC
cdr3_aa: CASSYLVAGGGYEQYF

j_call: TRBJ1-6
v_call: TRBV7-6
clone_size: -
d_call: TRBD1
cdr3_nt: TGTGCCAGCAGCACCCCGGGACAGGGTAAACCCCTCCACTTT
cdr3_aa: CASSTPGQGKPLHF

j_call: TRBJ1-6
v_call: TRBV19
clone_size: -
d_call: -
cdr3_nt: TGTGCCAGTAGGGGCTCGGGGGGATCCCGTAGTTCACCCCTCCACTTT
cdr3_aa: CASRGSGGSRSSPLHF

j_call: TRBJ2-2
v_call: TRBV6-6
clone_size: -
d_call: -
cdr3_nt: TGTGCCAGCAATCAGCCCGGGACAACGAACACCGGGGAGCTGTTTTTT
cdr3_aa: CASNQPGTTNTGELFF

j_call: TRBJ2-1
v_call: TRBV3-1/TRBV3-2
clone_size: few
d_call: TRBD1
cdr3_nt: TGTGCCAGCAGGACAGGGGGGTACAATGAGCAGTTCTTC
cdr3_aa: CASRTGGYNEQFF

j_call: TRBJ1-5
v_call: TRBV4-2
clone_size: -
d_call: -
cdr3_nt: TGTGCCAGCAGCCACACTGACACGAGCAATCAGCCCCAGCATTTT
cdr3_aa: CASSHTDTSNQPQHF

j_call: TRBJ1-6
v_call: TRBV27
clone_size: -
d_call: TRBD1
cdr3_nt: TGTGCCAGCCTCCGGGACAGAAATTCACCCCTCCACTTT
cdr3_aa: CASLRDRNSPLHF

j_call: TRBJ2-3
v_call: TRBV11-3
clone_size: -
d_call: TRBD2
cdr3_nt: TGTGCCAGCAGCCCGGGGACTAGCGGAGATACGCAGTATTTT
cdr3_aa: CASSPGTSGDTQYF

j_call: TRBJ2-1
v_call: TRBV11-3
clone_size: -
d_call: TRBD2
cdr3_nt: TGTGCCAGCAGCTCAGTGACTAGCGGGGACAATGAGCAGTTCTTC
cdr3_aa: CASSSVTSGDNEQFF

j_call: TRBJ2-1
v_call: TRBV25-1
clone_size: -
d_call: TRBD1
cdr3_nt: TGTGCCAGCAGTGCGCGTCAGGGGGCCCGTAGCTCCTACAATGAGCAGTTCTTC
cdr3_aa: CASSARQGARSSYNEQFF

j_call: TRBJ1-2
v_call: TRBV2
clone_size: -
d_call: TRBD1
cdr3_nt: TGTGCCAGCAGCGCCGACAGGGTGAACTATGGCTACACCTTC
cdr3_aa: CASSADRVNYGYTF

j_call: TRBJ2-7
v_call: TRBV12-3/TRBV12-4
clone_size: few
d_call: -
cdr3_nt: TGTGCCAGCGCGAGCTCCTACGAGCAGTACTTC
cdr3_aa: CASASSYEQYF

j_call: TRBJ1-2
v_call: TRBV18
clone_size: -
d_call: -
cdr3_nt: TGTGCCAGCTCGACGACTACGGGGACCGGGGGTGGCTACACCTTC
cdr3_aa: CASSTTTGTGGGYTF

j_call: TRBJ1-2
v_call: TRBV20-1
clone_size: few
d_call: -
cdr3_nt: TGCAGTGCTGAGTGGACGGGGGGCTACACCTTC
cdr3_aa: CSAEWTGGYTF

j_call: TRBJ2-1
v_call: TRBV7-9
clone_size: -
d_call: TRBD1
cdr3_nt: TGTGCCAGCAGCTTAGCCCAGGGACAGAAGTATATGGAGCAGTTCTTC
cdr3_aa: CASSLAQGQKYMEQFF

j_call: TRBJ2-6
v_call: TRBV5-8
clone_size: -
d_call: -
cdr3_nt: TGTGCCAGCAGCTTTGGGTGGACGCGGGGCTCTGGGGCCAACGTCCTGACTTTC
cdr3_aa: CASSFGWTRGSGANVLTF

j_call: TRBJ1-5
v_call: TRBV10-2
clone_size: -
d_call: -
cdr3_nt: TGCGCCAGCAGGAATCTGGGGGGGGATCAGCCCCAGCATTTT
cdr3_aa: CASRNLGGDQPQHF

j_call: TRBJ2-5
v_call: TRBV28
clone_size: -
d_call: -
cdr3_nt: TGTGCCAGCAGGCCGACAGCCAACCTACAAGAGACCCAGTACTTC
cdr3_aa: CASRPTANLQETQYF

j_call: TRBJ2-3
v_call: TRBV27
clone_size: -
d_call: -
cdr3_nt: TGTGCCAGCAGTTTATCGGCGGGACGGGGTGCAGATACGCAGTATTTT
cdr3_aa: CASSLSAGRGADTQYF

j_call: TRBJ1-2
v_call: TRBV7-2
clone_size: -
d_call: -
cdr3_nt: TGTGCCAGCAGCCCCTCCGACAGGCCTTACTATGGCTACACCTTC
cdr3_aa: CASSPSDRPYYGYTF

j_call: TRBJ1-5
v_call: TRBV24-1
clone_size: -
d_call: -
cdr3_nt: TGTGCCACCAGCGGGGGGGGGAGGAATCAGCCCCAGCATTTT
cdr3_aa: CATSGGGRNQPQHF

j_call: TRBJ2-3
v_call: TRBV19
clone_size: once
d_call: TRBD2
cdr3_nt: TGTGCCAGTAGTCAACTAGCGGGGCTGACAGATACGCAGTATTTT
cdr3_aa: CASSQLAGLTDTQYF

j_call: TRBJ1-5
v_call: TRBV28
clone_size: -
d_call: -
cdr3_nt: TGTGCCAGCAGTTTATCGCACAGTTCGCAGCCCCAGCATTTT
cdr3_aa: CASSLSHSSQPQHF

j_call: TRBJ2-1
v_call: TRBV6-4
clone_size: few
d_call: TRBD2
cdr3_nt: TGTGCCAGCAGTGACAGTCCGGGGGGGCCTAATGAGCAGTTCTTC
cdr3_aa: CASSDSPGGPNEQFF

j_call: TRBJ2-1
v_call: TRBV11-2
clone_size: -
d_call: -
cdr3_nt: TGTGCCAGCAGCTTAGCCGGGACATACAATGAGCAGTTCTTC
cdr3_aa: CASSLAGTYNEQFF

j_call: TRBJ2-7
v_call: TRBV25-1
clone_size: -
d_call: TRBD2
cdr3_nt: TGTGCCAGCAGGACTAGCGGGGTCTACGAGCAGTACTTC
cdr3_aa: CASRTSGVYEQYF

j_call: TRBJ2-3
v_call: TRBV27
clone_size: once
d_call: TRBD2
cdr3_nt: TGTGCCAGCAGTTTGGGAGCGGGAGGCACAGATACGCAGTATTTT
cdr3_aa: CASSLGAGGTDTQYF

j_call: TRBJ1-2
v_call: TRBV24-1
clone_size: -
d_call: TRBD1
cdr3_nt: TGTGCCGCCAGTGATCCAGACAGGGACTATGGCTACACCTTC
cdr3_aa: CAASDPDRDYGYTF

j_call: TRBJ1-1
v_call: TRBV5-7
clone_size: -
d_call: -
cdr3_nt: TGTGCCAGCAGCTGGCCGGGTATGGCAGGGCGAGGTGGAACCACTGAAGCTTTCTTT
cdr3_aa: CASSWPGMAGRGGTTEAFF

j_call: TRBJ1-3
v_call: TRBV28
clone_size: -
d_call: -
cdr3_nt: TGTGCCACCAACCTTGGGGGAGGGATAACTGGAAACACCATATATTTT
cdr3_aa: CATNLGGGITGNTIYF

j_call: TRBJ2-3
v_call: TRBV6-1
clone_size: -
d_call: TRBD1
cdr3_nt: TGTGCCAGCAGTGAGGAGGACAGGGGGTGGTATACGCAGTATTTT
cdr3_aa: CASSEEDRGWYTQYF

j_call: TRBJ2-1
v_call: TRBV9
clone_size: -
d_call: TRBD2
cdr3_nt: TGTGCCAGCAGCGTAGTGGGACTAGCGAGGAATGAGCAGTTCTTC
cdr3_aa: CASSVVGLARNEQFF

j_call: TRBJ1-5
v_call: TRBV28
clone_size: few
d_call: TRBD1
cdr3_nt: TGTGCCAGCAGCCCCGGACAGGGTAGGACTCAGCCCCAGCATTTT
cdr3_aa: CASSPGQGRTQPQHF

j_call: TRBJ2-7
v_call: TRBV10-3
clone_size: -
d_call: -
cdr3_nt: TGTGCCATCAGGGCCGGACAGGGTGATGGCGGGGGGGCCGCTTACGAGCAGTACTTC
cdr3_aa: CAIRAGQGDGGGAAYEQYF

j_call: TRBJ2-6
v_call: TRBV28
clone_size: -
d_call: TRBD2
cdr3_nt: TGTGCCACCAAGGGGAGACTAGCCTTATCCTCTGGGGCCAACGTCCTGACTTTC
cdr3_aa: CATKGRLALSSGANVLTF

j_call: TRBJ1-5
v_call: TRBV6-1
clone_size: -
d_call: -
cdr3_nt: TGTGCCAGCAGTGAAGCGCTACGGGAATATAGCAATCAGCCCCAGCATTTT
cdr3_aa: CASSEALREYSNQPQHF

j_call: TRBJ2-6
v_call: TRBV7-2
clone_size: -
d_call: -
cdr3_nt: TGTGCCAGCAGCTTTTCAGGGGCCAACGTCCTGACTTTC
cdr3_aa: CASSFSGANVLTF

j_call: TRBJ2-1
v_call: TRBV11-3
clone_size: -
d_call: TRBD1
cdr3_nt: TGTGCCAGCAGCAGGGACAGGGGAGGTGAGCAGTTCTTC
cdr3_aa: CASSRDRGGEQFF

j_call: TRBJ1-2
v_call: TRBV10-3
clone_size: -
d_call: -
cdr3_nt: TGTGCCATCAGAGGACCGGGACACCTCTATGGCTACACCTTC
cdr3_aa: CAIRGPGHLYGYTF

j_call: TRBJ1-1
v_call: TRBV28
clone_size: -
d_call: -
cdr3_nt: TGTGCCAGCATGGGGGGCACTGAAGCTTTCTTT
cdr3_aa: CASMGGTEAFF

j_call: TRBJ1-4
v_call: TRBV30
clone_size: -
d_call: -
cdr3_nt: TGTGCCTGGAGTGTAGGAGGCTTTGGCGAAAAACTGTTTTTT
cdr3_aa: CAWSVGGFGEKLFF

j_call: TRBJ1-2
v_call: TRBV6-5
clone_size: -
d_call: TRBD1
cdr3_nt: TGTGCCAGCATGGACAGGGGTAACTATGGCTACACCTTC
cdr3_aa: CASMDRGNYGYTF

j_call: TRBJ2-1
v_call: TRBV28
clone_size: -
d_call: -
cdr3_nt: TGTGCCAGCAGTTCAAGACTAGTTCAGAATGAGCAGTTCTTC
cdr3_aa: CASSSRLVQNEQFF

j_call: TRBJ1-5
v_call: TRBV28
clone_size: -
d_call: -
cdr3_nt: TGTGCCAGCACACTTCTCCGGTCGGGCAATCAGCCCCAGCATTTT
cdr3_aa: CASTLLRSGNQPQHF

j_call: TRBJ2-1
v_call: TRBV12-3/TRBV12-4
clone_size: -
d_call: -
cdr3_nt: TGTGCCAGCAGTTTTACTGATGAGCAGTTCTTC
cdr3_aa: CASSFTDEQFF

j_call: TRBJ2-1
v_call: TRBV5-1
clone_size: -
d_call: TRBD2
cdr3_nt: TGCGCCAGCACCCCTGGAGCTAGCGGGGGAAACAATGAGCAGTTCTTC
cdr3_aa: CASTPGASGGNNEQFF

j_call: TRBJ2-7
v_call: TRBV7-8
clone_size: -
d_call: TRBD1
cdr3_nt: TGTGCCAGCAGCTTTCTGGGACAGCCATTTTCCTACGAGCAGTACTTC
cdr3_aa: CASSFLGQPFSYEQYF

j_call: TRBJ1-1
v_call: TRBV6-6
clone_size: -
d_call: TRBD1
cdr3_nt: TGTGCCAGCAGTTTACCGGGACAGGGGGCGACTGAAGCTTTCTTT
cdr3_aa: CASSLPGQGATEAFF